One and the same sample provided the 10 T cell receptor beta chains below, sequenced in a study of T cells in tuberculosis. The data were produced by immunoSEQ multiplex PCR, yet TCRdb's version contains in-frame clones alone and is incomplete. The sample holds around 45,000 clones, approximately 94% seen once. Sequenced material: PBMCs. These receptors were obtained from a donor aged 5-35 years with latent tuberculosis or without tuberculosis infection. Some clones in this sample may be carry-over from other donors' samples.

This sequence joins TRBV11-2 and TRBJ2-7; TRBD1 agrees at 8 bases. V lost 0 bases, J lost 4 bases, and 5 bases stayed unmatched. CDR3 length: 15 residues. Germline V CDR1 and CDR2: SGHAT, FQNNGV. Written as DNA, the CDR3 is TGTGCCAGCAGCTTAGACAGGGGGCCCCCTTACGAGCAGTACTTC. This gives the protein CASSLDRGPPYEQYF.

The V gene is TRBV4-3, the J gene TRBJ2-2; TRBD1 matches 8 bases. The V gene's germline CDR1 is LGHNA and CDR2 YSLEER. The CDR3 loop spans 20 amino acids. V lost 3 bases to trimming and J lost 0 bases; unmatched junction nucleotides: 15. The CDR3 sequence: CASSHATGQESVSNTGELFF. The CDR3 coding sequence is TGCGCCAGCAGCCATGCAACGGGACAGGAGTCTGTGTCGAACACCGGGGAGCTGTTTTTT.

The CDR3 loop reads CASSENVNQGFWQFF. CDR3 DNA sequence: TGTGCCAGCAGTGAAAACGTGAATCAGGGCTTCTGGCAGTTCTTC. J is TRBJ2-1 and V is TRBV6-1; D may be TRBD1 (5 bases). The ends were cut back, 2 bases at V and 12 bases at J, with 20 bases in the middle. The CDR3 is made up of 15 amino acids. The germline V gene has CDR1 MNHNS and CDR2 SASEGT.

The chain carries TRBV28 and TRBJ2-2; 7 bases align to TRBD1. CDR1 is MDHEN and CDR2 is SYDVKM in the germline V gene. The V and J ends lost 6 bases and 4 bases, in that order; junction bases with no gene match: 5. This CDR3 has 14 amino acids. This CDR3 is CASSQGQITGELFF. The CDR3 DNA follows: TGTGCCAGCAGCCAGGGACAGATCACCGGGGAGCTGTTTTTT.

This chain joins TRBV5-1 and TRBJ1-1, with D hard to call. The CDR3 extends over 13 amino acids. V was trimmed by 0 bases and J by 3 bases, leaving 6 bases between them. Germline V lookup: CDR1 SGHRS, CDR2 YFSETQ. For the CDR3, the DNA is TGCGCCAGCAGCTTGGCCGGGGACACTGAAGCTTTCTTT. Its protein product is CASSLAGDTEAFF.

The chain links TRBV14 to TRBJ2-3; TRBD2 matches at 7 bases. This CDR3 region has 16 residues. The V and J ends lost 3 bases and 2 bases, in that order; junction bases with no gene match: 8. Germline V gene data show CDR1 as SGHDN and CDR2 as FVKESK. CDR3 region: CASSQRRREHTDTQYF. DNA of the CDR3: TGTGCCAGCAGCCAGAGAAGGCGGGAGCACACAGATACGCAGTATTTT.

The rearrangement uses TRBV7-3 and TRBJ2-6; D is unresolved. There are 14 residues in the CDR3. V was cut by 5 bases and J by 1 base, with 6 bases left in between. In germline, CDR1 is SGHTA, CDR2 FQGTGA. The CDR3 region has the DNA TGTGCCAGCAGCCCACAATCTGGGGCCAACGTCCTGACTTTC. Amino acids: CASSPQSGANVLTF.

The V call is TRBV4-1, the J call TRBJ1-2; 7 nucleotides line up with TRBD1. CDR1 is MGHRA, CDR2 YSYEKL, per germline. The CDR3 loop spans 20 amino acids. J lost 0 bases, V lost 1 base, and 17 bases had no gene match. CDR3 region: CASSQGGRRDRPRANYGYTF. In DNA form, the CDR3 reads TGCGCCAGCAGCCAAGGGGGGCGAAGGGACAGACCCAGAGCTAACTATGGCTACACCTTC.

This sequence joins TRBV6-1 and TRBJ2-7; a weak D match, TRBD1 (6 bases). Germline CDR1 MNHNS, CDR2 SASEGT. V lost 7 bases and J lost 0, with 16 bases in between. The CDR3 is 15 amino acids. CDR3 region: CASTKDRFPSYEQYF. The CDR3, as DNA: TGTGCCAGCACCAAAGACAGGTTCCCCTCCTACGAGCAGTACTTC.

The CDR3 region has the DNA TGTGCCAGCAGTGAGAACATCCTTCCGTTCTTC. Amino acids: CASSENILPFF. This chain joins TRBV2 and TRBJ2-1, with D hard to call. Germline CDR1 reads SNHLY; CDR2 reads FYNNEI. The CDR3 has 11 amino acids. Trimming shortened V by 3 bases and J by 15 bases, and 12 bases separated the two germline ends.